This T cell receptor (beta chain) was captured by sequencing in a study of glioma-infiltrating T cells. The length of the CDR3 is 18 residues. The trim removed 3 bases at V and 5 bases at J, leaving 17 bases unmatched. Study-level findings and limits: Tissue and blood shared very few CDR3 sequences. Tissue-blood divergence was below expectation in non-neoplastic patients, above in gliomas.

A word on this clonotype: The antigen is unknown.

Amplification of TCR alpha and beta CDR3 regions from RNA used iRepertoire nested multiplex PCR. Tissue mRNA or PBMC total RNA, roughly 100-400 ng, went into one-step reverse transcription and amplification. TCRdb re-called the multiplex PCR reads through MiXCR, storing one row per CDR3 protein. Of 150,000 to 200,000 distinct CDR3 sequences in the sample, under 55% were seen once. This chain links TRBV12-3 or TRBV12-4 with TRBJ2-5, with TRBD1 matching over 8 bases. The TCR sequence derives from a human donor with low-grade glioma or glioblastoma, undergoing nonglioma brain surgery, or in good health (not recorded which). Sequencing input: glioma tissue, nonneoplastic brain tissue, or PBMCs (not recorded which). CDR3 in amino acids: CASSFVLGAGGARETQYF. DNA of the CDR3: TGTGCCAGCAGTTTCGTTCTCGGGGCAGGGGGCGCACGGGAGACCCAGTACTTC.